This note documents a single T cell receptor beta chain sequence. Its antigen is as yet unknown. Other autoimmune diseases and infections within the past four weeks excluded donors. The V gene end was trimmed by 5 bases and the J gene end by 8 bases; junction bases not matched to a gene: 6. The germline V gene encodes CDR1 LNHDA and CDR2 SQIVND (reference sequence). The CDR3 covers 13 residues. Genomic DNA was the PCR template. A primer set of 30 forward and 13 reverse primers amplified the CDR3. Each CDR3 protein gets one entry after TCRdb re-called the multiplex PCR reads with MiXCR. Of around 300,000 distinct CDR3 sequences listed, around 47% are singletons. The data were obtained in a study of type 1 and type 2 diabetes patients. Study overall: Samples came from type 1 diabetic, type 2 diabetic or nondiabetic people, recruited in China. CD4+ or CD8+ T cells were positively selected from PBMCs with microbeads.

Notes on the study in general: Some expanded clones seen only in T1D might occur in additional T2D or control samples.

The sequence was collected from a young man with type 2 diabetes. The rearrangement joins TRBV19 to TRBJ1-2; 9 bases are shared with TRBD1. Sequencing input: peripheral blood mononuclear cells (PBMCs). For the CDR3, the DNA is TGTGCCAGTAGTCTCTGGACAGGGGACGGCTACACCTTC. Protein: CASSLWTGDGYTF.